This TCR beta chain emerged from a study of T cell responses to AZD1222 COVID-19 vaccine. Findings and limits, study-wide: The donor group comprised mostly white British people and more females; the analysis possibly underestimated clonal diversity. Receipt of two AZD1222 doses was followed by a rise in Spike-specific TCR breadth and depth. The CD4 TCRs associated with vaccination extended across spike and predominated at 160-218 and 743-854.

The study pooled second doses at about 4 or about 12 weeks. The length of the CDR3 is 15 residues. J lost 5 bases, V lost 5 bases, and 8 bases had no gene match. CDR1 is SGHAT, CDR2 FQDESV, per germline (reference sequence). Assay used: immunoSEQ multiplex PCR; TCRdb lists only in-frame clones, some missing. Of 35,000 to 50,000 clones listed, approximately 90% were seen once; the top ten hold roughly 25%. On this clone: Its antigen is unidentified.

The source is an adult who received the AZD1222 COVID-19 vaccine. This sample comprised peripheral blood, obtained 28 days after the second AZD1222 dose. The V gene is TRBV11-1, the J gene TRBJ2-1; 8 nucleotides line up with TRBD1. The CDR3 loop reads CASSMRQGTDNEQFF. DNA for the CDR3: TGTGCCAGCAGCATGCGACAGGGGACAGACAATGAGCAGTTCTTC.